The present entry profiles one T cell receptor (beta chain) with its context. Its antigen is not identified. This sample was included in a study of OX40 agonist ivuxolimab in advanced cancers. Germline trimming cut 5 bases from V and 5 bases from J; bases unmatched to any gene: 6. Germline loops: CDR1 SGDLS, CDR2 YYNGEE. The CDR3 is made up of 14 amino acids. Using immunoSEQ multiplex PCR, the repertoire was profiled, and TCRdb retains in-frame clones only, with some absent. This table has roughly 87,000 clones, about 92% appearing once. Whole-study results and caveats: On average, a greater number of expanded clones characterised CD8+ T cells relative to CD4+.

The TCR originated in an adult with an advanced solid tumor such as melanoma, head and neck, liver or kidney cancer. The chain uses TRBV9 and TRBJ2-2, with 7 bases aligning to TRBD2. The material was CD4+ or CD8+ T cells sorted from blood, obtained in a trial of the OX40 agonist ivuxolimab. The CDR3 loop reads CASSSRAGTGELFF. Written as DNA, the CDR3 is TGTGCCAGCAGTTCCCGAGCGGGGACCGGGGAGCTGTTTTTT.